Here is one T cell receptor (beta chain) with its context. In the source study's methods: It was from reference gene primer amplification that nucleated cell counts were estimated. The protocol was immunoSEQ multiplex PCR, while the TCRdb copy is restricted to in-frame clones and leaves out a portion. Clone size and the V and J calls come from that table; the DNA yielded D and trimming. Of 200,000 to 250,000 clones detected, approximately 81% appear once; the ten largest clones hold 3.6%. The sample is drawn from a study of blood T cell repertoires in COVID-19. On the study more broadly: Samples representing acute and convalescent COVID-19 were sourced from the United States, Italy and Spain. The cDNA or gDNA used as material had been derived from T cells, B-cell-depleted T cells, or PBMCs.

The sequencing sample was made of peripheral blood. This receptor was taken from a woman of 80 years or more with acute or convalescent COVID-19.

In DNA, the CDR3 is TGTGCCAGTAGTATAACGACCGTTGTCGGGCAGCCCCAGCATTTT. This encodes CASSITTVVGQPQHF. The chain recombines TRBV19 with TRBJ1-5; D is unresolved. This CDR3 spans 15 amino acids. Germline V gene lookup returns CDR1 LNHDA and CDR2 SQIVND (reference sequence). The V and J ends lost 2 bases and 7 bases respectively, with 15 bases between them.